These 28 T cell receptor beta chains came from one sample sequenced in a study of T cell responses to AZD1222 COVID-19 vaccine. Assay: immunoSEQ multiplex PCR; the TCRdb copy retains only in-frame clones and omits some. The table lists tens of thousands of clones, 80% to 95% of them singletons. The specimen comprised peripheral blood, sampled 28 days after the second AZD1222 dose. Every receptor here comes from an adult who received the AZD1222 COVID-19 vaccine.

J is TRBJ2-2 and V is TRBV6-2 or TRBV6-3; 7 bases agree with TRBD2. The junction had 4 bases not matched to a gene; V was cut back by 4 bases and J by 2 bases. Germline V gives CDR1 MNHEY, CDR2 SVGEGT. The CDR3 covers 15 residues. The CDR3 DNA reads TGTGCCAGCAGTTTGGCGGGGGAAAACACCGGGGAGCTGTTTTTT. It is translated as CASSLAGENTGELFF.

This chain links TRBV6-2 or TRBV6-3 with TRBJ2-5; D is possibly TRBD2 (6 bases). The CDR3 has 14 residues. Trimming removed 6 bases from V and 5 bases from J, with 16 bases in between. Germline V gene sequence: CDR1 MNHEY, CDR2 SVGEGT. DNA for the CDR3: TGTGCCAGCAGCCCCGGGACTGCCAGGGAGACCCAGTACTTC. Translated, it gives CASSPGTARETQYF.

CDR3 amino acids: CAINQGSGAREQFF. In DNA form, the CDR3 reads TGTGCCATCAACCAGGGTTCGGGGGCTCGTGAGCAGTTCTTC. J is TRBJ2-1 and V is TRBV10-3; possibly TRBD1 or TRBD2 for D (6 bases each). The CDR3 totals 14 residues. Germline V gene sequence: CDR1 ENHRY, CDR2 SYGVKD. Trimming stripped 7 bases from V and 9 bases from J, with 19 bases between.

The rearrangement uses TRBV27 and TRBJ2-2; 8 nucleotides align to TRBD2. The CDR3 totals 17 residues. The ends lost 7 bases at V and 0 bases at J; junction bases unmatched: 10. The germline gives CDR1 MNHEY, CDR2 SMNVEV (reference sequence). CDR3 sequence: CASTGREVVANTGELFF. The DNA for the CDR3 is TGTGCCAGCACAGGGCGGGAGGTAGTCGCGAACACCGGGGAGCTGTTTTTT.

This clone occurred once. The chain uses TRBV10-1 and TRBJ2-3; D perhaps matches TRBD2 (6 bases). V was cut by 2 bases and J by 1 base, with 13 bases left in between. Germline lookup yields CDR1 WNHNN and CDR2 SYGVQD (reference sequence). The CDR3 length is 16 residues. For the CDR3, the DNA is TGCGCCAGCAGTGAGCTCGGGATAGCGGGCACAGATACGCAGTATTTT. This sequence encodes CASSELGIAGTDTQYF.

This chain connects TRBV5-1 to TRBJ2-1, with no clear D. V gave up 5 bases and J gave up 7 bases, with 16 bases separating them. The length of the CDR3 is 14 residues. Germline CDR1 SGHRS, CDR2 YFSETQ. The CDR3 is CASSGDGLRNEQFF. DNA of the CDR3: TGCGCCAGCAGTGGGGATGGGCTAAGGAATGAGCAGTTCTTC. Full variable domain (missing parts from reference TRBV5-1 and TRBJ2-1): KAGVTQTPRYLIKTRGQQVTLSCSPISGHRSVSWYQQTPGQGLQFLFEYFSETQRNKGNFPGRFSGRQFSNSRSEMNVSTLELGDSALYLCASSGDGLRNEQFFGPGTRLTVL.

The rearrangement uses TRBV7-8 and TRBJ1-5; D uncertain. The CDR3 runs 14 residues. V was clipped by 1 base and J by 4 bases, with 8 bases between them. The germline V gene encodes CDR1 SGHVS and CDR2 FQNEAQ. The CDR3 spells CASSLGGGNQPQHF. DNA of the CDR3: TGTGCCAGCAGCTTAGGCGGAGGAAATCAGCCCCAGCATTTT.

This CDR3 reads CASSRLVLAGAKETQYF. The CDR3 DNA is TGTGCCAGCAGCCGACTGGTTCTAGCGGGAGCCAAAGAGACCCAGTACTTC. The chain has TRBV27 and TRBJ2-5; TRBD2 matches 10 bases. V was pared by 6 bases and J by 3 bases, with 13 bases of the junction left unmatched. Per the germline V gene, CDR1 is MNHEY and CDR2 is SMNVEV (reference sequence). CDR3 length: 17 residues.

J is TRBJ2-3 and V is TRBV7-3; 9 nucleotides agree with TRBD2. Trimming removed 1 base from V and 3 bases from J; junction bases left unmatched: 5. The CDR3 extends over 16 amino acids. Germline-derived CDR1 and CDR2 are SGHTA and FQGTGA. DNA for the CDR3: TGTGCCAGCAGCTTAAGGGTAGCGGGAGTGACAGATACGCAGTATTTT. Translated: CASSLRVAGVTDTQYF.

The chain uses TRBV7-3 and TRBJ1-6; D possibly corresponds to TRBD1 (5 bases). Germline CDR1 is SGHTA and CDR2 is FQGTGA. The CDR3 covers 15 residues. Trimming left V 0 bases short and J 9 bases short, with 12 bases between. CDR3 sequence: CASSLTARDRSPLHF. CDR3 nucleotides: TGTGCCAGCAGCTTAACGGCCAGGGATCGTTCACCCCTCCACTTT.

This clone was detected a few times. This chain links TRBV19 with TRBJ1-6; TRBD1 is a possible D gene (5 bases). Per germline, CDR1 LNHDA and CDR2 SQIVND (reference sequence). With 8 bases removed from V and 0 bases from J, the gap between germline ends came to 14 bases. The CDR3 has 16 residues. The CDR3 DNA sequence: TGTGCCAGTGCGGCGGGGCCGAGCTCCTATAATTCACCCCTCCACTTT. Translating it yields CASAAGPSSYNSPLHF.

The chain links TRBV28 to TRBJ1-2, with 7 positions matching TRBD1. Germline V gene sequence: CDR1 MDHEN, CDR2 SYDVKM. The ends lost 7 bases at V and 4 bases at J; junction bases unmatched: 6. The CDR3 totals 13 residues. DNA for the CDR3: TGTGCCAGCATGGGAGGGGGCGGCTATGGCTACACCTTC. This sequence encodes CASMGGGGYGYTF.

The chain uses TRBV4-2 and TRBJ2-2; tentative D call: TRBD2 (5 bases). The V and J ends lost 1 base and 2 bases respectively, with 8 bases between them. CDR3 size: 15 residues. CDR1 and CDR2 from the germline V gene are LGHNA and YNFKEQ. The CDR3 bases are TGTGCCAGCAGCCAAGGAGGGCCCAACACCGGGGAGCTGTTTTTT. It is translated as CASSQGGPNTGELFF.

The chain employs TRBV5-1 and TRBJ1-2; 10 bases match TRBD1. Germline V gene sequence: CDR1 SGHRS, CDR2 YFSETQ. The CDR3 runs 14 residues. J was trimmed by 7 bases and V by 6 bases; bases with no gene match: 9. The CDR3 loop reads CASNHPGQGPGYTF. The CDR3 nucleotides are TGCGCCAGCAACCATCCGGGACAGGGGCCTGGCTACACCTTC.

This chain connects TRBV2 to TRBJ2-3; TRBD2 aligns across 7 bases. CDR1 and CDR2 from the germline V gene are SNHLY and FYNNEI. The length of the CDR3 is 15 residues. Germline trimming cut 7 bases from V and 0 bases from J; bases unmatched to any gene: 7. This chain's CDR3 is CASKLGSGSTDTQYF. The CDR3 nucleotides are TGTGCCAGCAAACTGGGTAGCGGGAGCACAGATACGCAGTATTTT.

This clone has only one observation. The chain recombines TRBV29-1 with TRBJ2-1; no definite D call. The V end lost 4 bases, the J end lost 2 bases, and 21 bases lay between the germline ends. This CDR3 spans 17 amino acids. The germline V gene has CDR1 SQVTM and CDR2 ANQGSEA. The chain's CDR3 is CSVVWTLKFSTYNEQFF. For the CDR3, the DNA is TGCAGCGTTGTTTGGACGTTGAAATTTAGCACCTACAATGAGCAGTTCTTC.

This chain connects TRBV5-5 to TRBJ2-7, with TRBD1 matching 12 bases. Germline CDR1 reads SGHKS; CDR2 reads YYEKEE (reference sequence). The CDR3 is 16 residues long. V shed 3 bases, J shed 7 bases, and the junction held 11 bases outside the gene matches. The CDR3 region is CASSWTRDRGLREQYF. The CDR3, as DNA: TGTGCCAGCAGCTGGACCCGGGACAGGGGGCTTAGGGAGCAGTACTTC.

The chain carries TRBV5-6 and TRBJ2-3, with D unresolved. Trimming stripped 1 base from V and 6 bases from J, with 9 bases between. Looked up from germline, CDR1 is SGHDT and CDR2 is YYEEEE. The CDR3 consists of 13 residues. CDR3 nucleotide sequence: TGTGCCAGCAGCTTGAGGACGGTGGATACGCAGTATTTT. It translates to CASSLRTVDTQYF. Filled out from reference TRBV5-6 and TRBJ2-3, the complete variable domain reads DAGVTQSPTHLIKTRGQQVTLRCSPKSGHDTVSWYQQALGQGPQFIFQYYEEEERQRGNFPDRFSGHQFPNYSSELNVNALLLGDSALYLCASSLRTVDTQYFGPGTRLTVL.

The chain joins TRBV4-1 to TRBJ1-2, with D possibly being TRBD1 (5 bases). Germline CDR1 MGHRA, CDR2 YSYEKL. V lost 3 bases and J lost 4, with 12 bases in between. CDR3 length: 14 residues. The CDR3, as DNA: TGCGCCAGCAGCCAGCCGTTGGGACCCTATGGCTACACCTTC. As protein: CASSQPLGPYGYTF.

V and J are TRBV4-1 and TRBJ2-3; 8 positions match TRBD1. This CDR3 has 13 residues. Germline assignment: CDR1 MGHRA and CDR2 YSYEKL. Trimming removed 4 bases from V and 15 bases from J; junction bases left unmatched: 12. The CDR3 sequence: CASSRDRGGALYF. In nucleotides, the CDR3 is TGCGCCAGCAGCCGAGACAGGGGAGGCGCACTCTATTTT.

The DNA of the CDR3 is TGTGCCAGCATGCGGGGGAGGGCCGGGGAGCTGTTTTTT. This encodes CASMRGRAGELFF. This chain uses TRBV11-2 with TRBJ2-2, with 7 bases aligning to TRBD2. The J segment lost 6 bases and the V segment lost 7 bases, leaving 5 bases of the junction unmatched. The CDR3 sequence is 13 residues long. Germline CDR1 and CDR2: SGHAT and FQNNGV.

This clone appeared once. The chain uses TRBV19 and TRBJ2-4; no firm D call. With 5 bases removed from V and 1 base from J, the gap between germline ends came to 12 bases. The germline CDR1 and CDR2 sequences are LNHDA and SQIVND (reference sequence). This CDR3 is 15 amino acids long. The CDR3 coding sequence is TGTGCCAGTAGTCCTAATGAGGTGGCCAAAAACATTCAGTACTTC. Its protein product is CASSPNEVAKNIQYF.

V gene TRBV18 combines with J gene TRBJ1-5; D call uncertain. The CDR3 length is 14 residues. Germline V gene lookup returns CDR1 KGHSH and CDR2 LQKENI. Trimming removed 3 bases at V and 2 bases at J, with 8 bases between. Here the CDR3 reads CASSPFRGNQPQHF. The CDR3 bases are TGTGCCAGCTCACCGTTCCGTGGCAATCAGCCCCAGCATTTT.

The V gene is TRBV4-1, the J gene TRBJ1-3; D not resolved. Germline CDR1 is MGHRA and CDR2 is YSYEKL. V lost 2 bases, J lost 0 bases, and 5 bases lay in between. The CDR3 extends over 14 amino acids. The CDR3 nucleotides read TGCGCCAGCAGCCAACTGAGCTCTGGAAACACCATATATTTT. Translated: CASSQLSSGNTIYF.

This chain links TRBV16 with TRBJ1-2; no reliable D call. The CDR3 sequence is 14 residues long. Per the germline V gene, CDR1 is KGHSY and CDR2 is FQNENV. V was cut by 4 bases and J by 7 bases, with 16 bases left in between. CDR3 DNA sequence: TGTGCCAGCAGCCTCCCTGAAACTGGGCTTGGCTACACCTTC. Translating gives CASSLPETGLGYTF.

This chain connects TRBV14 to TRBJ2-7; 13 bases are shared with TRBD2. The V gene end was trimmed by 5 bases and the J gene end by 9 bases; junction bases not matched to a gene: 7. The V gene's germline CDR1 is SGHDN and CDR2 FVKESK. The CDR3 totals 14 residues. CDR3 residues: CASSSWTSGSMQYF. In DNA form, the CDR3 reads TGTGCCAGCAGCTCATGGACTAGCGGGAGCATGCAGTACTTC.

The chain combines TRBV10-3 with TRBJ2-5; D is ambiguous. Germline V gene sequence: CDR1 ENHRY, CDR2 SYGVKD. The CDR3 runs to 13 residues. V was cut by 10 bases and J by 1 base, with 13 bases left in between. The CDR3, as DNA: TGTGCCACTCGGATCAACCCCCAAGAGACCCAGTACTTC. It is translated as CATRINPQETQYF.

This chain joins TRBV9 and TRBJ2-1; TRBD1 matches 9 bases. The CDR3 is 16 residues long. Germline V gives CDR1 SGDLS, CDR2 YYNGEE. J lost 3 bases, V lost 0 bases, and 4 bases had no gene match. The CDR3 DNA sequence: TGTGCCAGCAGCGTAGCTACGGGACAGGGCTACAATGAGCAGTTCTTC. As protein: CASSVATGQGYNEQFF.